A selection of T cell receptor beta chains follows, all from one sample in a study of human thymus T cells. Sequencing used immunoSEQ multiplex PCR; TCRdb keeps in-frame clones, though not all of them. Of 120,000 or so clones in the sample, about 94% were seen once. The specimen was thymus tissue. Receptors were obtained from a boy in the first two years of life with a congenital heart defect but otherwise immunologically healthy. The CDR3 runs from the conserved cysteine through the conserved F or W. Each record gives: CDR3 DNA, CDR3 protein, J gene, CDR3 length, clone size, V gene, D gene. A D gene is named only where the DNA matches it firmly. A row's size may be missing; if present it is once, few, many or a size class.

CDR3nt: TGTGCCAGCGGGGCCCCGGATGAGCAGTTCTTC; CDR3aa: CASGAPDEQFF; j_gene: TRBJ2-1; len: 11; abundance: once; v_gene: TRBV9; d_gene: .
CDR3nt: TGCGCCAGCAGCCCCGGCCGGGACAGGGGCCAATTTACTGGAAACACCATATATTTT; CDR3aa: CASSPGRDRGQFTGNTIYF; j_gene: TRBJ1-3; len: 19; abundance: .; v_gene: TRBV4-1; d_gene: TRBD1
CDR3nt: TGTGCCACCACTAGCGGGGGCTCCTACGAGCAGTACTTC; CDR3aa: CATTSGGSYEQYF; j_gene: TRBJ2-7; len: 13; abundance: .; v_gene: TRBV6-1; d_gene: TRBD2
CDR3nt: TGTGCCATCGGAGCAGGCTCACGGGGCTACACCTTC; CDR3aa: CAIGAGSRGYTF; j_gene: TRBJ1-2; len: 12; abundance: .; v_gene: TRBV10-3; d_gene: .
CDR3nt: TGTGCCAGCAGCTTAAGACTAGCGGGGGGGACTTTTTACAATGAGCAGTTCTTC; CDR3aa: CASSLRLAGGTFYNEQFF; j_gene: TRBJ2-1; len: 18; abundance: .; v_gene: TRBV7-2; d_gene: TRBD2
CDR3nt: TGTGCCAGCAGTCCCCTCAGCGGGGGGTGGTATTTT; CDR3aa: CASSPLSGGWYF; j_gene: TRBJ2-3; len: 12; abundance: .; v_gene: TRBV9; d_gene: TRBD2
CDR3nt: TGCGCCAGCAGCCCGGACAGGGGCCATTCACCCCTCCACTTT; CDR3aa: CASSPDRGHSPLHF; j_gene: TRBJ1-6; len: 14; abundance: .; v_gene: TRBV5-1; d_gene: TRBD1
CDR3nt: TGCGCCAGCAGCCCGACAGGAGGACTGGAGGTGAGCTATGGCTACACCTTC; CDR3aa: CASSPTGGLEVSYGYTF; j_gene: TRBJ1-2; len: 17; abundance: .; v_gene: TRBV4-3; d_gene: .
CDR3nt: TGTGCCAGCAGCCCCCACAGGGGACAAACCTACGAGCAGTACTTC; CDR3aa: CASSPHRGQTYEQYF; j_gene: TRBJ2-7; len: 15; abundance: .; v_gene: TRBV28; d_gene: TRBD1
CDR3nt: TGTGCCAGCAGTTCGTTTGCCTCCGAGCAGTACTTC; CDR3aa: CASSSFASEQYF; j_gene: TRBJ2-7; len: 12; abundance: .; v_gene: TRBV28; d_gene: .